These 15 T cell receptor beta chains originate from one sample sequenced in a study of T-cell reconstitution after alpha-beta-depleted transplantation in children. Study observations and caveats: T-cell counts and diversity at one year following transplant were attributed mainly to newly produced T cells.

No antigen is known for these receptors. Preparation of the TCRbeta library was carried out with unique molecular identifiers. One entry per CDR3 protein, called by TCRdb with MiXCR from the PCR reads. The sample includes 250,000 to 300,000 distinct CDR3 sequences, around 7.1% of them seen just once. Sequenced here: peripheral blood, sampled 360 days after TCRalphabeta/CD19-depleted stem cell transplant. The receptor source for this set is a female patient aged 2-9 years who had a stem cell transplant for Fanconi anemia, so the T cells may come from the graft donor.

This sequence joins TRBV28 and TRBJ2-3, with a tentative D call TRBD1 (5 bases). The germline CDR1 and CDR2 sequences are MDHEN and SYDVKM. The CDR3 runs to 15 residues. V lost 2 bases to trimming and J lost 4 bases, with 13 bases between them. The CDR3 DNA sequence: TGTGCCAGCAGTTTAGTGGCAGGGTGGGCAGATACGCAGTATTTT. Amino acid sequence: CASSLVAGWADTQYF.

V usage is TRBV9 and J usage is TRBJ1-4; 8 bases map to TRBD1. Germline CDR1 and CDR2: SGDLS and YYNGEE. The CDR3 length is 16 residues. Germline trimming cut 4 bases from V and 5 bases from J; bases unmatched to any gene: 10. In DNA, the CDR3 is TGTGCCAGCAGCCCGGTGACAGGGGAGGAGAATGAAAAACTGTTTTTT. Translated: CASSPVTGEENEKLFF. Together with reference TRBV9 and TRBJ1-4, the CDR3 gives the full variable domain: DSGVTQTPKHLITATGQRVTLRCSPRSGDLSVYWYQQSLDQGLQFLIQYYNGEERAKGNILERFSAQQFPDLHSELNLSSLELGDSALYFCASSPVTGEENEKLFFGSGTQLSVL.

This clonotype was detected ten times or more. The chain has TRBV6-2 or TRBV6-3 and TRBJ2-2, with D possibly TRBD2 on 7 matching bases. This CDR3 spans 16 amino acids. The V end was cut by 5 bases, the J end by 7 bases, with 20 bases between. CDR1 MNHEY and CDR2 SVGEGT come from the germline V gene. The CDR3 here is CASSQARGAPVGELFF. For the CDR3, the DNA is TGTGCCAGCAGTCAGGCCCGGGGGGCACCGGTCGGGGAGCTGTTTTTT.

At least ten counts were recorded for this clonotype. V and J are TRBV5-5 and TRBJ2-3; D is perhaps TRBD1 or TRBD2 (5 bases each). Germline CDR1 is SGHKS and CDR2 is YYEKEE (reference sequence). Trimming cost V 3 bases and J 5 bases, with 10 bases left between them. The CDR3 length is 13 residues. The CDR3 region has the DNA TGTGCCAGCAGCTCCAAGGGGAGAGATACGCAGTATTTT. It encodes CASSSKGRDTQYF.

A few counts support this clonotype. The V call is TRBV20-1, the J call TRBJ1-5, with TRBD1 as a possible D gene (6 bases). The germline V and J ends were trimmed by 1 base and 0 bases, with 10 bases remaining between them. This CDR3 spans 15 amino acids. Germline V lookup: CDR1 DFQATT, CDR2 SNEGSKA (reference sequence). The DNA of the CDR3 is TGCAGTGCTAGAGGCTTAGGGGGTAGCAATCAGCCCCAGCATTTT. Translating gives CSARGLGGSNQPQHF.

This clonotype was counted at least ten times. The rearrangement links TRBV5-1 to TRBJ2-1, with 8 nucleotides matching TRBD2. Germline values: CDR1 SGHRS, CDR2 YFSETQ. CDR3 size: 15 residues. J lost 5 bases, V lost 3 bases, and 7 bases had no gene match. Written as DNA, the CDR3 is TGCGCCAGCAGCTCAGCGGGGGTAGGGGACAATGAGCAGTTCTTC. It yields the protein CASSSAGVGDNEQFF.

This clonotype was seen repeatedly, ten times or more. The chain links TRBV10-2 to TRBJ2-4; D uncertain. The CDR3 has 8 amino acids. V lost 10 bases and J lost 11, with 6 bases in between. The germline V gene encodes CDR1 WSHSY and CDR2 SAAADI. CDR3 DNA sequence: TGCGCCACTGGGGTTCAGTACTTC. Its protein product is CATGVQYF.

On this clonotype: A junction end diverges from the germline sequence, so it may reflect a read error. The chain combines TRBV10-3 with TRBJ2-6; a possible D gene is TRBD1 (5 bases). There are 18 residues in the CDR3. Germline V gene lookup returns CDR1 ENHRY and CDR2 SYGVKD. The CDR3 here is CAIREETFHSSGANGLTF. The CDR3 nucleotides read TGTGCCATCAGAGAAGAGACGTTCCACTCCTCTGGGGCCAACGGCCTGACTTTC.

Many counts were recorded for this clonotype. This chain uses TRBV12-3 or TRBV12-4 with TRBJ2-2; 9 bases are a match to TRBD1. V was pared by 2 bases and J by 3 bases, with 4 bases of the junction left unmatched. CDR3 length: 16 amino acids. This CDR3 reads CASSLRTGVDTGELFF. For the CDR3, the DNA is TGTGCCAGCAGTTTAAGGACAGGGGTTGACACCGGGGAGCTGTTTTTT.

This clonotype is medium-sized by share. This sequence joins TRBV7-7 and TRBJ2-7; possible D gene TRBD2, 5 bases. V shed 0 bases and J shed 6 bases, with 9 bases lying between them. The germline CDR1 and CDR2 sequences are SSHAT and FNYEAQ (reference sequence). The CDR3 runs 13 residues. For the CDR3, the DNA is TGTGCCAGCAGCTTAGCGCCGGCGGGCGAGCAGTACTTC. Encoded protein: CASSLAPAGEQYF. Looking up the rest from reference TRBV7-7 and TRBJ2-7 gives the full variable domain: GAGVSQSPRYKVTKRGQDVTLRCDPISSHATLYWYQQALGQGPEFLTYFNYEAQPDKSGLPSDRFSAERPEGSISTLTIQRTEQRDSAMYRCASSLAPAGEQYFGPGTRLTVT.

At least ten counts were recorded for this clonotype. Written as DNA, the CDR3 is TGTGCCAGCAGTTCAGGTGGGGTTAACTATGGCTACACCTTC. It yields the protein CASSSGGVNYGYTF. V and J are TRBV12-3 or TRBV12-4 and TRBJ1-2; D not certain. V lost 4 bases and J 1 base, leaving 10 bases between the germline ends. There are 14 residues in the CDR3.

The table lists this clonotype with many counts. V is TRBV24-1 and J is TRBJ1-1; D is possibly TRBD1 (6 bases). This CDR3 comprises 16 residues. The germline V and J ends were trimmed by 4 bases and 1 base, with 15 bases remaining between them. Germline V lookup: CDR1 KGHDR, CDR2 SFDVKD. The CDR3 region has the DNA TGTGCCACCAGTGACAAAAATAAGGGACAGAACACTGAAGCTTTCTTT. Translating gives CATSDKNKGQNTEAFF.

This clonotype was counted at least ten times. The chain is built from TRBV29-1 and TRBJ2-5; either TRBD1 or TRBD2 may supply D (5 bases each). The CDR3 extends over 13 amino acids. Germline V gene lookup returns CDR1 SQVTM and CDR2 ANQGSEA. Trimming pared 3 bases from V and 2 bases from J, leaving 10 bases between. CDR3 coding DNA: TGCAGCGTTGAGAGGGGCAGGCAAGAGACCCAGTACTTC. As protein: CSVERGRQETQYF.

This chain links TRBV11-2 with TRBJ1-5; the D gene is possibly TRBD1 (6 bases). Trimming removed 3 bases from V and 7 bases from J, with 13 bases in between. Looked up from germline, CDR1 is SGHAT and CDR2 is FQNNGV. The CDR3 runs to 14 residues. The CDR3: CASSLVSGEQPQHF. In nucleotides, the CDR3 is TGTGCCAGCAGCTTGGTATCAGGGGAGCAGCCCCAGCATTTT.

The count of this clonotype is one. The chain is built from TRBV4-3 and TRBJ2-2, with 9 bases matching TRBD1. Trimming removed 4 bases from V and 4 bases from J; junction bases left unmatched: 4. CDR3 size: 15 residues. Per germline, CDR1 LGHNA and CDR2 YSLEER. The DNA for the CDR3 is TGCGCCAGCAGCCTAGGACAGGGGCCCACCGGGGAGCTGTTTTTT. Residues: CASSLGQGPTGELFF.